These 10 T cell receptor beta chains originate from one sample sequenced in a study of blood T cell repertoires in COVID-19. Profiled with immunoSEQ multiplex PCR; TCRdb holds only in-frame clones, not every one. Among 120,000 or so clones listed, roughly 80% were seen once. Sequenced: peripheral blood. The source of these receptors is a woman in her 50s with acute or convalescent COVID-19.

A few counts support this clone. The chain joins TRBV25-1 to TRBJ2-7; TRBD2 is a possible D gene (5 bases). This CDR3 has 11 residues. Germline V gives CDR1 MGHDK, CDR2 SYGVNS. Trimming shortened V by 5 bases and J by 4 bases, and 6 bases separated the two germline ends. The CDR3 loop is CASSPGYEQYF. CDR3 bases: TGTGCCAGCAGTCCGGGGTACGAGCAGTACTTC.

The chain couples TRBV10-3 to TRBJ1-1, with 8 bases aligning to TRBD1. V shed 11 bases and J 8 bases; nucleotides not matched to a gene: 13. The germline V gene has CDR1 ENHRY and CDR2 SYGVKD. The CDR3 sequence is 13 residues long. DNA of the CDR3: TGTGCCTCGGGACAGGAGGGATTCACGGAAGCTTTCTTT. It specifies CASGQEGFTEAFF.

This rearrangement joins TRBV5-1 to TRBJ1-2; D possibly corresponds to TRBD1 (5 bases). Per the germline V gene, CDR1 is SGHRS and CDR2 is YFSETQ. This CDR3 contains 14 residues. Trimming removed 4 bases from V and 2 bases from J, with 12 bases in between. The CDR3 loop is CASSQRTGNYGYTF. The CDR3 nucleotides are TGCGCCAGCAGCCAAAGAACAGGCAACTATGGCTACACCTTC.

The chain uses TRBV9 and TRBJ2-7; D remains ambiguous. Germline V gives CDR1 SGDLS, CDR2 YYNGEE. V lost 0 bases and J 2 bases, leaving 12 bases between the germline ends. The CDR3 totals 15 residues. DNA for the CDR3: TGTGCCAGCAGCGTAGAGGCCGACCGGGCCTACGAGCAGTACTTC. Residues: CASSVEADRAYEQYF. Filled out from reference TRBV9 and TRBJ2-7, the complete variable domain reads DSGVTQTPKHLITATGQRVTLRCSPRSGDLSVYWYQQSLDQGLQFLIQYYNGEERAKGNILERFSAQQFPDLHSELNLSSLELGDSALYFCASSVEADRAYEQYFGPGTRLTVT.

The chain has TRBV7-6 and TRBJ1-3; no definite D call. Trimming removed 2 bases at V and 0 bases at J, with 11 bases between. Germline V gene lookup returns CDR1 SGHVS and CDR2 FNYEAQ. The CDR3 consists of 16 residues. The CDR3 DNA reads TGTGCCAGCAGCTTACAGCCAGGAGGCTCTGGAAACACCATATATTTT. Translation gives CASSLQPGGSGNTIYF.

Only one count was recorded for this clone. The chain joins TRBV7-3 to TRBJ1-4; 9 bases fit TRBD1. CDR3 length: 15 amino acids. CDR1 is SGHTA and CDR2 is FQGTGA in the germline V gene. The V segment lost 5 bases and the J segment 7 bases; nucleotides outside the gene matches: 8. The CDR3, as DNA: TGTGCCAGCAGCCTACAGGGGGCTAATGTTGAAAAACTGTTTTTT. This codes for CASSLQGANVEKLFF.

The CDR3 nucleotides read TGTGCCAGCAGCTTGGCAGGGATCTCTGGAAACACCATATATTTT. Translation: CASSLAGISGNTIYF. The chain joins TRBV5-4 to TRBJ1-3, with D perhaps TRBD1 (5 bases). The CDR3 loop spans 15 amino acids. Germline assignment: CDR1 SGHNT and CDR2 YYREEE (reference sequence). V was cut by 0 bases and J by 0 bases, with 7 bases left in between.

This clone was observed a few times. V and J are TRBV30 and TRBJ1-1; D ambiguous. CDR1 is GTSNPN and CDR2 is SVGIG in the germline V gene (reference sequence). CDR3 length: 14 residues. V lost 0 bases, J lost 1 base, and 9 bases lay in between. The CDR3 spells CAWSVNSGNTEAFF. CDR3 nucleotides: TGTGCCTGGAGTGTAAACTCTGGGAACACTGAAGCTTTCTTT.

The chain combines TRBV7-9 with TRBJ1-2, with 7 bases fitting TRBD1. The CDR3 consists of 14 residues. V gave up 5 bases and J gave up 11 bases; unmatched junction bases: 14. Looked up from germline, CDR1 is SEHNR and CDR2 is FQNEAQ (reference sequence). The CDR3 DNA reads as TGTGCCAGCAGCCGGACGGGCGAATCAGGGGGGTACACCTTC. As protein: CASSRTGESGGYTF.

The chain combines TRBV13 with TRBJ2-3; 9 nucleotides align to TRBD2. CDR1 and CDR2 (germline): PRHDT, FYEKMQ (reference sequence). This CDR3 comprises 16 residues. V shed 2 bases, J shed 2 bases, and the junction held 5 bases outside the gene matches. CDR3 loop: CASSLSAGGLTDTQYF. The CDR3 DNA reads TGTGCCAGCAGCTTATCAGCGGGGGGCCTCACAGATACGCAGTATTTT.